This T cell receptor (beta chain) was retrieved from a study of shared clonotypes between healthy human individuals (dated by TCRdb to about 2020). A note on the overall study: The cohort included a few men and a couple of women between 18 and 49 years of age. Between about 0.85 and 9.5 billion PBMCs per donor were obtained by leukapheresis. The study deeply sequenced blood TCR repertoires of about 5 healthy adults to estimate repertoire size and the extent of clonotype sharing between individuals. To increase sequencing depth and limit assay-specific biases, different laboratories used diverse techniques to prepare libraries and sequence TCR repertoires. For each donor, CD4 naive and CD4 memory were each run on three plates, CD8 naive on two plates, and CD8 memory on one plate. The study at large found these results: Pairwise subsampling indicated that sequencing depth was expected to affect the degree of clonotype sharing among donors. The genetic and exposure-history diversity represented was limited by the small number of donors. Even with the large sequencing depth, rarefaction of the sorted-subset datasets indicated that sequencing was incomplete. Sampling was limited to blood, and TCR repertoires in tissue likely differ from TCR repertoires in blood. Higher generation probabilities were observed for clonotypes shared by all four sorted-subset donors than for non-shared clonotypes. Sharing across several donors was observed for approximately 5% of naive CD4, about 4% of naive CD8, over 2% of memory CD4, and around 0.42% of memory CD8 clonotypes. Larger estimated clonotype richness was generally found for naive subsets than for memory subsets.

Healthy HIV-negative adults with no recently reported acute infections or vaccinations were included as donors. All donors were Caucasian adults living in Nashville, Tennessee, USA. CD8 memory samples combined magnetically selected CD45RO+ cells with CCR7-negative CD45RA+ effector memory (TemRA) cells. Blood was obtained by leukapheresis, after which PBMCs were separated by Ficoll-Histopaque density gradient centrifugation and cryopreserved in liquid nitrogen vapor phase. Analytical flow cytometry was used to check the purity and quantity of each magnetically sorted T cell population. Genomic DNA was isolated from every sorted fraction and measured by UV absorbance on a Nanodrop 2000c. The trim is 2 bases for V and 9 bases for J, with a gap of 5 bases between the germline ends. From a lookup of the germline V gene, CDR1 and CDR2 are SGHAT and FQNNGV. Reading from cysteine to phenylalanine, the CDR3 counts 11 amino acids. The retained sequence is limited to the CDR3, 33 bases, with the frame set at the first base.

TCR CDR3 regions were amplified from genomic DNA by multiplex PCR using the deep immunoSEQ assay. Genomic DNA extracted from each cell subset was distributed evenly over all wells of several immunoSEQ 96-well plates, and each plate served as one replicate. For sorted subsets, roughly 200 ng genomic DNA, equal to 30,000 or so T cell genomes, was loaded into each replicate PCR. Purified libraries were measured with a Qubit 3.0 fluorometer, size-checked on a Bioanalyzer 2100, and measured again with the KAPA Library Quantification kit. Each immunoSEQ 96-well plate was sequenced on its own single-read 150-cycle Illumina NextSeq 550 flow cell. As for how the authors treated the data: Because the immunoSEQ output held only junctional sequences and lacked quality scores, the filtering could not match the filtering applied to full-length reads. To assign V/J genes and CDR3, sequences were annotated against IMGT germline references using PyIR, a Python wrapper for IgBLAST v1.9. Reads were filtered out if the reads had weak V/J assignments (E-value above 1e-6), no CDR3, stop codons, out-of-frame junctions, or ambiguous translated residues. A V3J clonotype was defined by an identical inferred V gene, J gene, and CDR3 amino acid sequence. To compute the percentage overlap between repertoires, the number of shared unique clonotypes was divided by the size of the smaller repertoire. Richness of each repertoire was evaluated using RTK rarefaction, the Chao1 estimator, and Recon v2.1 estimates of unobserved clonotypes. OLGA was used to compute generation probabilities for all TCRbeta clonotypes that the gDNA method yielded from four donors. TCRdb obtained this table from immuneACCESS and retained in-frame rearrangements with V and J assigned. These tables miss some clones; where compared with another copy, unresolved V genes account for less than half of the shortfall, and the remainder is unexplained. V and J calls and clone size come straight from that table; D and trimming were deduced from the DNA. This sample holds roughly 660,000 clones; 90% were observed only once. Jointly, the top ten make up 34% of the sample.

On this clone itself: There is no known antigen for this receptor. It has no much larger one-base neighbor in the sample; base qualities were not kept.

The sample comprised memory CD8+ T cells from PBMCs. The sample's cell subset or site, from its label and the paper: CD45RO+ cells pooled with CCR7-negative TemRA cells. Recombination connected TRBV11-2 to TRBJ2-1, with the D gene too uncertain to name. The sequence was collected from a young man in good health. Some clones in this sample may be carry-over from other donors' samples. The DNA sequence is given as TGTGCCAGCAGCTTAATTGTTGAGCAGTTCTTC. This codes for CASSLIVEQFF.